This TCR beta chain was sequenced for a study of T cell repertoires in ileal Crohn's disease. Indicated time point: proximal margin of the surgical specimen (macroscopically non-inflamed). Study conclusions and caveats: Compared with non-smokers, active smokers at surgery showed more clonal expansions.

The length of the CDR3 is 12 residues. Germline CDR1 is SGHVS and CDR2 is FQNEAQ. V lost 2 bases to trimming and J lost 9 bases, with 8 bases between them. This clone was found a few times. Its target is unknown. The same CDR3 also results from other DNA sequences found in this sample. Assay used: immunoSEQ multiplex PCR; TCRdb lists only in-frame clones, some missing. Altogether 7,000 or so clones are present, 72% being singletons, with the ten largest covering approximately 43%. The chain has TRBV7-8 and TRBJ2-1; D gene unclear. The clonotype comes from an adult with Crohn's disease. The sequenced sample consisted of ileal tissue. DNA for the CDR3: TGTGCCAGCAGCTTATCTTTAGGTGAGCAGTTCTTC. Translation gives CASSLSLGEQFF.